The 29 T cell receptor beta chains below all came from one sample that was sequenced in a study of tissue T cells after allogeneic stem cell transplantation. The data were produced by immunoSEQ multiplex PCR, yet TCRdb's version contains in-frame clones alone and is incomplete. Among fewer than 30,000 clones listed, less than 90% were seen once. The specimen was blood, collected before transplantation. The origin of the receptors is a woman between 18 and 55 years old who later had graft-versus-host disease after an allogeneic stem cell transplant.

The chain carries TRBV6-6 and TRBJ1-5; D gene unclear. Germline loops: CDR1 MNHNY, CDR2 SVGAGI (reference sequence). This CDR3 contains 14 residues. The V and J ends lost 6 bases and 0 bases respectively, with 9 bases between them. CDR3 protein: CASREMISNQPQHF. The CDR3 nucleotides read TGTGCCAGCAGGGAGATGATTAGCAATCAGCCCCAGCATTTT.

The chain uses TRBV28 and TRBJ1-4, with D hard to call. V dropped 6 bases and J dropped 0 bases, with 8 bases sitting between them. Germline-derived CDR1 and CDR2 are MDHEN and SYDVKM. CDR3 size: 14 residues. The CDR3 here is CASRDSSTNEKLFF. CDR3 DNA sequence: TGTGCCAGCAGGGACTCCTCAACTAATGAAAAACTGTTTTTT.

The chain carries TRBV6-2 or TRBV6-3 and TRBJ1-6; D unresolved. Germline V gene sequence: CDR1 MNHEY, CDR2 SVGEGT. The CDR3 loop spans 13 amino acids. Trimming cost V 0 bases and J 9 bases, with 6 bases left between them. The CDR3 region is CASSYSNLSPLHF. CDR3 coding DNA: TGTGCCAGCAGTTACTCGAATCTTTCACCCCTCCACTTT.

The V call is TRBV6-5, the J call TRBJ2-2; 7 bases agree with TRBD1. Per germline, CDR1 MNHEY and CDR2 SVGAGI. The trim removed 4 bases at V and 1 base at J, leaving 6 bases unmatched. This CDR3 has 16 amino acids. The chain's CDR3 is CASSSHRQGNTGELFF. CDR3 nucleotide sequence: TGTGCCAGCAGTTCCCATCGACAGGGGAACACCGGGGAGCTGTTTTTT.

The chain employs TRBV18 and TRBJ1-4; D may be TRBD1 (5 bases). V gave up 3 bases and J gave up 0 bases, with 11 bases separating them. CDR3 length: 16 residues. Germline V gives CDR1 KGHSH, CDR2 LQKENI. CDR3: CASSPSGFATNEKLFF. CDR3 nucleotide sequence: TGTGCCAGCTCACCGTCAGGGTTCGCAACTAATGAAAAACTGTTTTTT. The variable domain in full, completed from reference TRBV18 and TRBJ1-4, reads NAGVMQNPRHLVRRRGQEARLRCSPMKGHSHVYWYRQLPEEGLKFMVYLQKENIIDESGMPKERFSAEFPKEGPSILRIQQVVRGDSAAYFCASSPSGFATNEKLFFGSGTQLSVL.

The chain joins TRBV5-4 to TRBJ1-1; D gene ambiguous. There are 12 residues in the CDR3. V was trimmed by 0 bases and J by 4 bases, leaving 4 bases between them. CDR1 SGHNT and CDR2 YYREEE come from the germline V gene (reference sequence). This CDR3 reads CASSLGSTEAFF. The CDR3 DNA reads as TGTGCCAGCAGCTTGGGTTCCACTGAAGCTTTCTTT.

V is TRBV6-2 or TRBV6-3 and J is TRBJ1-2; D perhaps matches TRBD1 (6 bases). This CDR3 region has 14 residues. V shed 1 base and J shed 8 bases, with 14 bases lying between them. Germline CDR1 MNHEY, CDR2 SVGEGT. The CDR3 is CASSYLQGGRGYTF. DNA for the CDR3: TGTGCCAGCAGTTACTTACAGGGTGGCCGAGGCTACACCTTC.

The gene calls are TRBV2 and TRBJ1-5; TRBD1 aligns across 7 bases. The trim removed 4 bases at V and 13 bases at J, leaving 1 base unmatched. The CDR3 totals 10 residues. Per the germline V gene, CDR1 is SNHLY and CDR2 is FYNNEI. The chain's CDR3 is CASSGDSQHF. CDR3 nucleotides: TGTGCCAGCAGTGGGGACAGTCAGCATTTT.

The CDR3 region has the DNA TGTGCCAGCAGTCTGGACAGAAACACCGGGGAGCTGTTTTTT. This encodes CASSLDRNTGELFF. The chain has TRBV6-6 and TRBJ2-2; the D gene is possibly TRBD1 (6 bases). Germline V gene sequence: CDR1 MNHNY, CDR2 SVGAGI (reference sequence). Trimming left V 5 bases short and J 2 bases short, with 9 bases between. CDR3 size: 14 residues.

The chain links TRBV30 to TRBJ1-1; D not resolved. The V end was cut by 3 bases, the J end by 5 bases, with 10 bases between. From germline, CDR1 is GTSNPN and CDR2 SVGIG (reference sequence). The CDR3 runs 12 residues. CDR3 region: CAWRLGKTEAFF. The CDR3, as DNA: TGTGCCTGGAGACTGGGTAAGACTGAAGCTTTCTTT.

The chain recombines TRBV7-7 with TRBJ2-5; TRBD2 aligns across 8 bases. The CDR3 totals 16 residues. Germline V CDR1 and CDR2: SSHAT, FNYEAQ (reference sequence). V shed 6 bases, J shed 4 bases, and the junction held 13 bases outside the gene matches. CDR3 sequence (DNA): TGTGCCAGCAGTGTAGGCCGGAGCGGGAGCGGAGAGACCCAGTACTTC. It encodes CASSVGRSGSGETQYF.

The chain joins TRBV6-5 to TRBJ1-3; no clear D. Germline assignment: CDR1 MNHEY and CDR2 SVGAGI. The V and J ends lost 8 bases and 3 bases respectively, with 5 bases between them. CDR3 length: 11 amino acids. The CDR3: CASQIGNTIYF. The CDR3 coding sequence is TGTGCCAGCCAGATTGGAAACACCATATATTTT.

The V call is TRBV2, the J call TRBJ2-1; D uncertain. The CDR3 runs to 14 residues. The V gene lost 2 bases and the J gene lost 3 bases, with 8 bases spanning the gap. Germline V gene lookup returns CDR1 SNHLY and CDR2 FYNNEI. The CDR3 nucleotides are TGTGCCAGCAGTGAACCGGCAGGCTACAATGAGCAGTTCTTC. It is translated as CASSEPAGYNEQFF.

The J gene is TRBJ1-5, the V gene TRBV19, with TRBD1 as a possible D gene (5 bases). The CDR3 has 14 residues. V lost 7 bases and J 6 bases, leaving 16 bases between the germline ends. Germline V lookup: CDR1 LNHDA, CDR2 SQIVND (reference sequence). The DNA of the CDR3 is TGTGCCAGTACCGAGGTGGGGGTAGGTCAGCCCCAGCATTTT. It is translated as CASTEVGVGQPQHF. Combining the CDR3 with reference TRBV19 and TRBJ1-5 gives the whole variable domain DGGITQSPKYLFRKEGQNVTLSCEQNLNHDAMYWYRQDPGQGLRLIYYSQIVNDFQKGDIAEGYSVSREKKESFPLTVTSAQKNPTAFYLCASTEVGVGQPQHFGDGTRLSIL.

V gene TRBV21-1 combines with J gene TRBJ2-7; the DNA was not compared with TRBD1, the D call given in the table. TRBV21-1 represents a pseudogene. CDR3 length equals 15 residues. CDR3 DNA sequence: TGTGCCAGCAGGCCAGGGGGACCCATAAGAAAGGAGGAGTACTTC. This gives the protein CASRPGGPIRKEEYF.

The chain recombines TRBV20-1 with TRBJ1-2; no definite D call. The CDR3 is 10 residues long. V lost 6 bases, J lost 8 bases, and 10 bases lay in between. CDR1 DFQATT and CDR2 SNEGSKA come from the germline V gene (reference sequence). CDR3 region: CSAERAGYTF. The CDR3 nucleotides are TGCAGTGCCGAACGCGCGGGCTACACCTTC.

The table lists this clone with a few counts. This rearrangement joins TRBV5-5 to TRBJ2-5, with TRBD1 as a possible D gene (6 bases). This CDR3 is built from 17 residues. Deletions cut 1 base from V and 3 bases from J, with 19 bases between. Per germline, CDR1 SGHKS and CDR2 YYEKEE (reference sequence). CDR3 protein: CASSLLWTEYAEETQYF. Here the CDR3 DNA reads TGTGCCAGCAGCTTGTTGTGGACAGAATATGCCGAAGAGACCCAGTACTTC.

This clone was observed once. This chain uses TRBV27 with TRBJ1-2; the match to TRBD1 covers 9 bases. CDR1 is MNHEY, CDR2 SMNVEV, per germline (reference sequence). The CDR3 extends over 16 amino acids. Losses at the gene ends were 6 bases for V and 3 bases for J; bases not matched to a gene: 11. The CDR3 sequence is CASSRYLGQGHYGYTF. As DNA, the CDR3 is TGTGCCAGCAGCAGATACCTAGGACAGGGGCACTATGGCTACACCTTC.

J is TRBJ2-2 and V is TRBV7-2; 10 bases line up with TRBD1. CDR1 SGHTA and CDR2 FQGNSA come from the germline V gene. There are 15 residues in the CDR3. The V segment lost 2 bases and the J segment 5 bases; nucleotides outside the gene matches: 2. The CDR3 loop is CASSLQGQGTGELFF. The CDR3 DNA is TGTGCCAGCAGCTTACAGGGACAGGGGACCGGGGAGCTGTTTTTT.

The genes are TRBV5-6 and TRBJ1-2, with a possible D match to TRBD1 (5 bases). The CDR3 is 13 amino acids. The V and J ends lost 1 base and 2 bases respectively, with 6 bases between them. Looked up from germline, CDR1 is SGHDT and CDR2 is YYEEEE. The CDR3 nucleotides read TGTGCCAGCAGCTTGTGGGGGAACTATGGCTACACCTTC. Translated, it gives CASSLWGNYGYTF. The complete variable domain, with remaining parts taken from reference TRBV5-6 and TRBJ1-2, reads DAGVTQSPTHLIKTRGQQVTLRCSPKSGHDTVSWYQQALGQGPQFIFQYYEEEERQRGNFPDRFSGHQFPNYSSELNVNALLLGDSALYLCASSLWGNYGYTFGSGTRLTVV.

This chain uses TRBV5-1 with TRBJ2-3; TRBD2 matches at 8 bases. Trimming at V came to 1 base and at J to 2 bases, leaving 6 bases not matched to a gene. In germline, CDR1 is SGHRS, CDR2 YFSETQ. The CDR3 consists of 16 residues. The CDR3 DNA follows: TGCGCCAGCAGCTTGTCAGCGGGGGACCCCACAGATACGCAGTATTTT. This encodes CASSLSAGDPTDTQYF.

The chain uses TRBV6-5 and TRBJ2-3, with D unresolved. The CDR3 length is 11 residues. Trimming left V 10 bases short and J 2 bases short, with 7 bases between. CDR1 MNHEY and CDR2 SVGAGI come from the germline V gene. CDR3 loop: CATRVTDTQYF. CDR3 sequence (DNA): TGTGCCACTCGAGTCACAGATACGCAGTATTTT.

The CDR3 nucleotides read TGCAGTGCTAGAAGGCACAATGAGCAGTTCTTC. Translation: CSARRHNEQFF. The chain recombines TRBV20-1 with TRBJ2-1; D remains unclear. Trimming shortened V by 2 bases and J by 5 bases, and 4 bases separated the two germline ends. Looked up from germline, CDR1 is DFQATT and CDR2 is SNEGSKA (reference sequence). CDR3 length: 11 residues.

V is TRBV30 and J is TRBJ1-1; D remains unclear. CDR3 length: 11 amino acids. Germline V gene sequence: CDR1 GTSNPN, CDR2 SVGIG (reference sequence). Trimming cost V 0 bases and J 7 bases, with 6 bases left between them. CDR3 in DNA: TGTGCCTGGAGTGTCGGGAATGAAGCTTTCTTT. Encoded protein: CAWSVGNEAFF.

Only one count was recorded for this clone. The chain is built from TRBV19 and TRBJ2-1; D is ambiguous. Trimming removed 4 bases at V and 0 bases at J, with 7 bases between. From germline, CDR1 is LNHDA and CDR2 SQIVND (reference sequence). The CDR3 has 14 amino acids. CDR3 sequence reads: CASSTDPSYNEQFF. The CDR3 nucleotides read TGTGCCAGTAGTACCGACCCCTCCTACAATGAGCAGTTCTTC.

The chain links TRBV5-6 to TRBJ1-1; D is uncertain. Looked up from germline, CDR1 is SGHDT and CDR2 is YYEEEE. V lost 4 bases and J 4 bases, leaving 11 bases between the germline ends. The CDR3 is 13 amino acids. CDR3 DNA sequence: TGTGCCAGCAGCCCTGAGTCGGGCACTGAAGCTTTCTTT. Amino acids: CASSPESGTEAFF.

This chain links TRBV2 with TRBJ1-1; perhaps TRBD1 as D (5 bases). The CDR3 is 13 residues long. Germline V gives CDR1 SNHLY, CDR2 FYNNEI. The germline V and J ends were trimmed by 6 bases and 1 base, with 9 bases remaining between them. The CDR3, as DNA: TGTGCCAGCAGGGGGGGTGGGAACACTGAAGCTTTCTTT. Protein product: CASRGGGNTEAFF.

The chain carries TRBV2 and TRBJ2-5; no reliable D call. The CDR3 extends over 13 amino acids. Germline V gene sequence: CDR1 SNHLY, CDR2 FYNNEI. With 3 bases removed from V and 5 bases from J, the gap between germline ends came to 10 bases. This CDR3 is CASSEATGETQYF. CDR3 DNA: TGTGCCAGCAGTGAGGCGACCGGGGAGACCCAGTACTTC.

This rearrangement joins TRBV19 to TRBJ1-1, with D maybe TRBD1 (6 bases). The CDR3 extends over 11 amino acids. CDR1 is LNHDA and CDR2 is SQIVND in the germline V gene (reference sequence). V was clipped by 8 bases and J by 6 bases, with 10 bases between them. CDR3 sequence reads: CASSRGPEAFF. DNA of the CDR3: TGTGCCAGTTCCCGGGGGCCTGAAGCTTTCTTT. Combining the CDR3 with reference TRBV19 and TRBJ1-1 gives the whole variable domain DGGITQSPKYLFRKEGQNVTLSCEQNLNHDAMYWYRQDPGQGLRLIYYSQIVNDFQKGDIAEGYSVSREKKESFPLTVTSAQKNPTAFYLCASSRGPEAFFGQGTRLTVV.